This T cell receptor (beta chain) originates from a study of identical twins. In its sample, this clonotype was seen a few times. The germline V and J ends were trimmed by 4 bases and 2 bases, with 19 bases remaining between them. This CDR3 has 17 residues. The germline V gene has CDR1 SGHAT and CDR2 FQNNGV. TCRdb redid the calling of the 5' RACE reads with MiXCR, one entry per CDR3 protein. This sample yields 300,000 to 400,000 distinct CDR3 sequences, of which 9% to 15% are seen a single time; 7.2% belongs to the top ten. These data were also reused for a study on yellow fever vaccine responses in identical twins.

The sequence was collected from a woman aged 18-29 years in good health. The specimen was CD8+ T cells sorted from blood. This rearrangement joins TRBV11-2 to TRBJ2-3; D gene unclear. The chain's CDR3 is CASSSTLSDPNTDTQYF. CDR3 coding DNA: TGTGCCAGCAGCTCCACGTTATCGGATCCAAACACAGATACGCAGTATTTT.